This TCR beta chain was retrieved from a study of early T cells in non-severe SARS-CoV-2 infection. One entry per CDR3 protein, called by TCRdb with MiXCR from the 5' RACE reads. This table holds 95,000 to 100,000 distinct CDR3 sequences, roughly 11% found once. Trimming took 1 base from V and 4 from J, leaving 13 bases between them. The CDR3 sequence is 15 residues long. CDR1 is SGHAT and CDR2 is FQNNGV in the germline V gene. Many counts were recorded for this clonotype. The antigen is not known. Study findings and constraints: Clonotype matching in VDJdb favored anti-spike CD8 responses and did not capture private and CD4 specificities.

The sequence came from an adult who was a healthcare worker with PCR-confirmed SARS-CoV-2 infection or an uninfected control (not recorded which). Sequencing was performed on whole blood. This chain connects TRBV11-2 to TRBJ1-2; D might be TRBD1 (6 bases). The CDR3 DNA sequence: TGTGCCAGCAGCTTAGGTACAGGGCTCCCCTATGGCTACACCTTC. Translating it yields CASSLGTGLPYGYTF.